Following are 10 T cell receptor beta chains from one sample sequenced in a study of T cells in Graves' hyperthyroidism and ophthalmopathy (dated by TCRdb to 2018 to 2020). Library preparation was by multiplex PCR. Sequenced using an Illumina HiSeq 2000. Amplification of TCR beta CDR3 regions was carried out from RNA transcripts. For the first round of RT-PCR on the TCR CDR3, the HTBI primer set was used together with the Qiagen OneStep RT-PCR kit. Starting from the raw public reads, TCRdb applied fastp trimming at Q25, assembled clones with MiXCR and retained in-frame beta chains. A single entry per CDR3 protein holds the most common genes and DNA from its merged rows. The sample records 300,000 to 450,000 distinct CDR3 sequences, around a quarter of which are singletons. The ten largest make up over 70% of the sample. The sequencing input was blood. These receptors were obtained from a man aged 50-59 years with Graves' hyperthyroidism.

The genes are TRBV4-1 and TRBJ1-1; D unclear. This CDR3 has 16 amino acids. Trimming stripped 0 bases from V and 1 base from J, with 12 bases between. Germline V gene sequence: CDR1 MGHRA, CDR2 YSYEKL. The CDR3 DNA reads as TGCGCCAGCAGCCAAGAAGGAATGAGCTGGAACACTGAAGCTTTCTTT. Protein: CASSQEGMSWNTEAFF.

This clonotype was seen more than once but under ten times. The chain employs TRBV29-1 and TRBJ2-3; D could derive from TRBD1 or TRBD2 (5 bases each). V was cut by 5 bases and J by 6 bases, with 12 bases left in between. The CDR3 contains 12 residues. From germline, CDR1 is SQVTM and CDR2 ANQGSEA. The CDR3 spells CSVSLEGDTQYF. The CDR3 region has the DNA TGCAGCGTTTCGCTTGAGGGGGATACGCAGTATTTT.

This chain links TRBV20-1 with TRBJ1-2, with 9 bases fitting TRBD1. The V gene end was trimmed by 3 bases and the J gene end by 1 base; junction bases not matched to a gene: 6. Germline V gene lookup returns CDR1 DFQATT and CDR2 SNEGSKA (reference sequence). This CDR3 spans 15 amino acids. The CDR3 sequence: CSASPRDRDNYGYTF. The DNA for the CDR3 is TGCAGTGCTAGCCCCCGGGACAGGGATAACTATGGCTACACCTTC.

The DNA for the CDR3 is TGTGCCAGCACCTCCGAGGCGTATGGCTACACCTTC. Its translation is CASTSEAYGYTF. The gene calls are TRBV28 and TRBJ1-2, with D unresolved. Germline assignment: CDR1 MDHEN and CDR2 SYDVKM. Between the trimmed V and J ends, which lost 7 bases and 5 bases, there was a span of 11 bases. This CDR3 region has 12 residues.

The rearrangement links TRBV11-1 to TRBJ2-1; D possibly corresponds to TRBD1 (6 bases). Germline values: CDR1 SGHAT, CDR2 FQDESV (reference sequence). Trimming shortened V by 5 bases and J by 1 base, and 15 bases separated the two germline ends. The length of the CDR3 is 16 residues. The CDR3 here is CASSQVGQGSYNEQFF. CDR3 in DNA: TGTGCCAGCAGCCAAGTAGGTCAGGGGTCCTACAATGAGCAGTTCTTC.

This clonotype has a count of ten or more. V and J are TRBV28 and TRBJ2-5, with 8 positions matching TRBD2. Looked up from germline, CDR1 is MDHEN and CDR2 is SYDVKM. V lost 8 bases to trimming and J lost 5 bases; unmatched junction nucleotides: 13. The CDR3 consists of 15 residues. DNA of the CDR3: TGTGCCAGCGGAGCGGGAGAGAGGCGGTGGGAGACCCAGTACTTC. It specifies CASGAGERRWETQYF. Supplemented by reference TRBV28 and TRBJ2-5, the full variable domain reads DVKVTQSSRYLVKRTGEKVFLECVQDMDHENMFWYRQDPGLGLRLIYFSYDVKMKEKGDIPEGYSVSREKKERFSLILESASTNQTSMYLCASGAGERRWETQYFGPGTRLLVL.

The rearrangement uses TRBV6-1 and TRBJ1-4; the D gene is possibly TRBD1 (5 bases). Germline loops: CDR1 MNHNS, CDR2 SASEGT. This CDR3 is 14 amino acids long. Trimming pared 7 bases from V and 3 bases from J, leaving 12 bases between. The CDR3 region has the DNA TGTGCCAGCAAAGGGGACGGCTCTAATGAAAAACTGTTTTTT. It is translated as CASKGDGSNEKLFF.

This clonotype was observed a few times. V gene TRBV5-8 combines with J gene TRBJ2-1, with 9 bases identical to TRBD1. Germline trimming cut 4 bases from V and 6 bases from J; bases unmatched to any gene: 8. Per the germline V gene, CDR1 is SGHTS and CDR2 is YDEGEE. The CDR3 is made up of 15 amino acids. The DNA of the CDR3 is TGTGCCAGCAGCCCCAGGACAGGGGCGGTCAATGAGCAGTTCTTC. This codes for CASSPRTGAVNEQFF.

This clonotype occurred once. The chain couples TRBV13 to TRBJ1-2, with TRBD1 matching over 10 bases. Looked up from germline, CDR1 is PRHDT and CDR2 is FYEKMQ (reference sequence). The CDR3 is made up of 15 amino acids. V was clipped by 7 bases and J by 8 bases; unmatched bases: 13. For the CDR3, the DNA is TGTGCCAGCACCACGAACCGGGACAGGGGCGCGGGCTACACCTTC. It codes for CASTTNRDRGAGYTF.

The rearrangement links TRBV15 to TRBJ1-4, with no clear D. The CDR3 extends over 15 amino acids. Looked up from germline, CDR1 is LNHNV and CDR2 is YYDKDF (reference sequence). V was cut by 5 bases and J by 3 bases, with 13 bases left in between. The CDR3 protein is CATSAFEVSNEKLFF. The CDR3, as DNA: TGTGCCACCAGCGCGTTCGAAGTTTCTAATGAAAAACTGTTTTTT.